This TCR beta chain appears in the sequencing data of a study of OX40 agonist ivuxolimab in advanced cancers. For context, the study as a whole: The costimulatory receptor OX40 (CD134) was targeted by ivuxolimab, a fully human IgG2 agonistic monoclonal antibody. Patients were allowed to have had prior anti-PD-1, anti-PD-L1 or anti-CTLA-4 therapy, and 30% to 40% of the dose-escalation patients had previously received checkpoint inhibitors. Three dose-escalation patients achieved partial responses, one with hepatocellular carcinoma and two with cutaneous melanoma. Among the approximately 54 dose-escalation patients, approximately 20 had hepatocellular carcinoma, around 15 melanoma, 9 renal cell carcinoma and 9 head and neck cancer. In the dose-escalation cohort, 82.7% of patients were male, and the mean age was roughly 60 years, with a range of roughly 20 to 80. The monotherapy dose-escalation portion (N ≈ 50 patients) of the phase I ivuxolimab trial is reported in the paper. Intravenous ivuxolimab was administered to patients every 2 weeks at six dose levels: 0.01, 0.1, 0.3, 1.5, 3 and 10 mg/kg. The purpose of peripheral TCRbeta sequencing was to test whether ivuxolimab changed TCR sequence diversity and led to clonal T-cell expansion. Findings and caveats that apply to the study as a whole: At doses of 0.1 to 3.0 mg/kg, clonal expansion of both CD4+ and CD8+ T cells in blood was seen between baseline and week 6. Antigen specificity was not determined for the clonally expanded peripheral T cells. In the 0.1-3.0 mg/kg groups, partial responders were among the patients with the lowest normalized peripheral clonal expansion, particularly in CD8+ T cells. After ivuxolimab, more expanded clones were found on average in CD8+ T cells than in CD4+ T cells. Low levels of normalized T-cell clonal expansion were also seen in some nonresponding patients.

The trial excluded patients who had a history of autoimmune disease or who were on systemic immunosuppression. Peripheral blood for TCR sequencing was collected from all dose cohorts at baseline, on cycle 4 day 1, and on cycle 7 day 1. The samples were taken from a phase I, first-in-human, multicenter, open-label dose-escalation trial of ivuxolimab. Adults with locally advanced or metastatic melanoma, renal cell, hepatocellular, or head and neck squamous cell carcinoma were enrolled in the trial. Before TCR sequencing, CD4+ and CD8+ T cells were separately sorted from peripheral blood. Genomic DNA was isolated from the sorted cells so that the TCRbeta CDR3 region could be sequenced. TCRbeta CDR3 regions were sequenced using the immunoSEQ Assay. TCRdb obtained this table from immuneACCESS and retained in-frame rearrangements with V and J assigned. These tables miss some clones; where compared with another copy, unresolved V genes account for less than half of the shortfall, and the remainder is unexplained. Recorded for this sample are 55,000 to 80,000 clones; 81% of them occurred a single time. The ten largest clones represent 1% of the sample.

This clone was seen a single time. Its target antigen remains unknown. The input lacks base qualities; no much larger clone sits a single base away. From its cysteine to its phenylalanine, the CDR3 spans 14 amino acids. Only CDR3 DNA is held: 42 bases, read in frame from base 1. V loses 3 bases, J loses 8 bases, and the germline ends lie 16 bases apart. The germline V gene supplies CDR1 MGHRA and CDR2 YSYEKL. The receptor was derived from an adult with an advanced solid tumor such as melanoma, head and neck, liver or kidney cancer. This specimen consisted of CD4+ or CD8+ T cells sorted from blood, obtained in a trial of the OX40 agonist ivuxolimab. The rearrangement joined TRBV4-1 to TRBJ1-1; no D segment can be confidently identified. Read as DNA, the sequence is TGCGCCAGCAGCCATCCAACCTCGCGGAAAGAAGCTTTCTTT. This yields the protein CASSHPTSRKEAFF.